Shown below are 27 T cell receptor beta chains from a single sample sequenced in a study of control samples from healthy donors and cancer patients. Repertoires were generated with immunoSEQ multiplex PCR, while TCRdb's copy carries only in-frame clones and drops some. The data show 100,000 to 150,000 clones, less than 95% seen once. The sequenced sample consisted of blood. All receptors derive from a man aged 18 to 30 in good health.

The J gene is TRBJ2-3, the V gene TRBV5-1, with D perhaps being TRBD1 or TRBD2 (6 bases each). Germline V lookup: CDR1 SGHRS, CDR2 YFSETQ. Trimming left V 4 bases short and J 2 bases short, with 20 bases between. The CDR3 sequence is 17 residues long. The CDR3 region is CASSHRMEGGNTDTQYF. DNA of the CDR3: TGCGCCAGCAGCCATCGGATGGAGGGGGGCAACACAGATACGCAGTATTTT.

This clone was recorded only once. The V and J genes are TRBV19 and TRBJ1-1; D call uncertain. Deletions cut 7 bases from V and 3 bases from J, with 9 bases between. CDR1 LNHDA and CDR2 SQIVND come from the germline V gene (reference sequence). This CDR3 has 12 residues. In nucleotides, the CDR3 is TGTGCCAGTACTTGGGGATACACTGAAGCTTTCTTT. This encodes CASTWGYTEAFF.

The V call is TRBV7-9, the J call TRBJ2-6; TRBD1 matches 7 bases. CDR1 and CDR2 from the germline V gene are SEHNR and FQNEAQ (reference sequence). The junction had 4 bases not matched to a gene; V was cut back by 2 bases and J by 0 bases. This CDR3 has 17 residues. In DNA, the CDR3 is TGTGCCAGCAGCTTAATGCACAGGGGCTCTGGGGCCAACGTCCTGACTTTC. Its protein is CASSLMHRGSGANVLTF.

The CDR3 sequence: CASSDPGQGRADTQYF. DNA of the CDR3: TGTGCCAGCAGTGATCCGGGACAGGGGCGGGCAGATACGCAGTATTTT. The rearrangement links TRBV6-1 to TRBJ2-3; TRBD1 aligns across 10 bases. V shed 3 bases, J shed 4 bases, and the junction held 7 bases outside the gene matches. The CDR3 runs 16 residues. The V gene's germline CDR1 is MNHNS and CDR2 SASEGT.

This rearrangement joins TRBV19 to TRBJ1-3; 7 nucleotides match TRBD1. The CDR3 has 17 residues. Germline lookup yields CDR1 LNHDA and CDR2 SQIVND (reference sequence). The junction had 12 bases not matched to a gene; V was cut back by 5 bases and J by 2 bases. The CDR3 region has the DNA TGTGCCAGTAGTGGGGGGACAGTTTTTCGTCCTGGAAACACCATATATTTT. It encodes CASSGGTVFRPGNTIYF. The full variable domain, rest sourced from reference TRBV19 and TRBJ1-3, is DGGITQSPKYLFRKEGQNVTLSCEQNLNHDAMYWYRQDPGQGLRLIYYSQIVNDFQKGDIAEGYSVSREKKESFPLTVTSAQKNPTAFYLCASSGGTVFRPGNTIYFGEGSWLTVV.

The CDR3: CASSGIDGLNTEAFF. CDR3 DNA sequence: TGCGCCAGCAGCGGCATAGACGGGCTGAACACTGAAGCTTTCTTT. V usage is TRBV5-1 and J usage is TRBJ1-1; unclear D gene. The germline V and J ends were trimmed by 4 bases and 0 bases, with 13 bases remaining between them. Germline V CDR1 and CDR2: SGHRS, YFSETQ. This CDR3 is 15 amino acids long.

This chain connects TRBV10-2 to TRBJ2-2; D is unresolved. V shed 5 bases and J shed 6 bases, with 7 bases lying between them. The CDR3 contains 12 residues. The germline gives CDR1 WSHSY, CDR2 SAAADI. The chain's CDR3 is CASSPGSGELFF. The CDR3 bases are TGCGCCAGCAGTCCCGGATCCGGGGAGCTGTTTTTT.

The chain uses TRBV3-1 (or the pseudogene TRBV3-2) and TRBJ1-2; possibly TRBD1 for D (5 bases). Trimming left V 0 bases short and J 8 bases short, with 13 bases between. In germline, CDR1 is LGHDT, CDR2 YNNKEL (reference sequence). This CDR3 has 14 amino acids. The CDR3 is CASSQDRQGRGYTF. CDR3 sequence (DNA): TGTGCCAGCAGCCAAGATCGGCAGGGAAGGGGCTACACCTTC.

This chain uses TRBV4-1 with TRBJ1-1; 7 bases align to TRBD1. This CDR3 is 14 amino acids long. Germline V gene lookup returns CDR1 MGHRA and CDR2 YSYEKL. After removal of 2 bases from V and 4 bases from J, the junction contained 4 bases not matched to a gene. The CDR3 loop reads CASSQRGLGTEAFF. For the CDR3, the DNA is TGCGCCAGCAGCCAAAGGGGGCTGGGCACTGAAGCTTTCTTT.

The chain employs TRBV10-3 and TRBJ1-1; D gene uncertain. The germline V and J ends were trimmed by 1 base and 4 bases, with 13 bases remaining between them. Germline CDR1 and CDR2: ENHRY and SYGVKD. The CDR3 is made up of 15 amino acids. CDR3 nucleotides: TGTGCCATCAGTGAGTTCCCCGACCTCGCCACTGAAGCTTTCTTT. It codes for CAISEFPDLATEAFF.

The V call is TRBV18, the J call TRBJ2-7; D is ambiguous. Trimming pared 4 bases from V and 3 bases from J, leaving 7 bases between. Per the germline V gene, CDR1 is KGHSH and CDR2 is LQKENI. This CDR3 contains 12 residues. CDR3 loop: CASSLGRYEQYF. The CDR3 DNA reads TGTGCCAGCTCACTAGGACGCTACGAGCAGTACTTC.

V and J are TRBV3-1 (or the pseudogene TRBV3-2) and TRBJ2-2; D is undetermined. V lost 4 bases, J lost 5 bases, and 8 bases lay in between. CDR1 and CDR2 (germline): LGHDT, YNNKEL (reference sequence). The CDR3 consists of 13 residues. CDR3 residues: CASSPRMTGELFF. Written as DNA, the CDR3 is TGTGCCAGCAGCCCCCGGATGACCGGGGAGCTGTTTTTT.

J is TRBJ1-1 and V is TRBV6-6; D is unclear. CDR3 length: 12 residues. The V end lost 4 bases, the J end lost 7 bases, and 10 bases lay between the germline ends. The germline gives CDR1 MNHNY, CDR2 SVGAGI (reference sequence). The CDR3 here is CASSLGPVEAFF. The CDR3 DNA follows: TGTGCCAGCAGTTTAGGGCCGGTTGAAGCTTTCTTT.

The CDR3 protein is CASSPQGWTDTQYF. Written as DNA, the CDR3 is TGTGCCAGCTCACCCCAGGGTTGGACAGATACGCAGTATTTT. V is TRBV18 and J is TRBJ2-3; a weak D match, TRBD1 (5 bases). This CDR3 has 14 amino acids. Trimming removed 3 bases at V and 3 bases at J, with 10 bases between. Germline V gives CDR1 KGHSH, CDR2 LQKENI.

V usage is TRBV7-6 and J usage is TRBJ2-3, with a weak D call TRBD2 (6 bases). Germline CDR1 reads SGHVS; CDR2 reads FNYEAQ. The CDR3 sequence is 14 residues long. V lost 5 bases and J 1 base, leaving 10 bases between the germline ends. CDR3 DNA: TGTGCCAGCAGCCGGGGGACGGGCACAGATACGCAGTATTTT. It codes for CASSRGTGTDTQYF.

V usage is TRBV7-9 and J usage is TRBJ2-5; D call uncertain. CDR3 length: 17 residues. Germline assignment: CDR1 SEHNR and CDR2 FQNEAQ (reference sequence). Trimming left V 0 bases short and J 5 bases short, with 19 bases between. The CDR3 region is CASSLAFQIRSRETQYF. The CDR3 nucleotides are TGTGCCAGCAGCTTAGCGTTCCAGATAAGGTCCCGTGAGACCCAGTACTTC.

The chain recombines TRBV11-2 with TRBJ2-1; 11 bases align to TRBD2. The trim removed 4 bases at V and 7 bases at J, leaving 9 bases unmatched. CDR1 is SGHAT and CDR2 is FQNNGV in the germline V gene. The CDR3 sequence is 16 residues long. In nucleotides, the CDR3 is TGTGCCAGCAGCTCCCGTAGCGGGGGGGGACGAAATGAGCAGTTCTTC. Its protein product is CASSSRSGGGRNEQFF.

The rearrangement joins TRBV3-1 (or the pseudogene TRBV3-2) to TRBJ1-1; TRBD1 matches 8 bases. Germline V lookup: CDR1 LGHDT, CDR2 YNNKEL (reference sequence). The length of the CDR3 is 12 residues. With V trimmed by 2 bases and J by 8 bases, 1 base remained unmatched. CDR3 amino acids: CASSQRTGEAFF. The CDR3 DNA follows: TGTGCCAGCAGCCAAAGGACAGGGGAAGCTTTCTTT.

The rearrangement links TRBV30 to TRBJ1-2; D is unclear. Trimming removed 1 base from V and 4 bases from J, with 16 bases in between. The CDR3 runs to 15 residues. CDR1 and CDR2 (germline): GTSNPN, SVGIG (reference sequence). CDR3 sequence (DNA): TGTGCCTGGAGTGATCCCCCGCAGGACTTCTATGGCTACACCTTC. As protein: CAWSDPPQDFYGYTF.

This rearrangement joins TRBV6-1 to TRBJ1-3, with D possibly being TRBD1 (6 bases). The V gene's germline CDR1 is MNHNS and CDR2 SASEGT. This CDR3 region has 13 residues. The germline V and J ends were trimmed by 7 bases and 2 bases, with 9 bases remaining between them. CDR3: CASTRTAGNTIYF. As DNA, the CDR3 is TGTGCCAGCACCCGGACAGCTGGAAACACCATATATTTT.

V gene TRBV27 combines with J gene TRBJ1-1, with a tentative D call TRBD1 (5 bases). This CDR3 region has 13 residues. Germline V gives CDR1 MNHEY, CDR2 SMNVEV (reference sequence). V lost 7 bases and J lost 7, with 16 bases in between. The CDR3 DNA is TGTGCCAGCACCAATTTTAGGGACGGTGAAGCTTTCTTT. It specifies CASTNFRDGEAFF.

In its sample, this clone was seen once. This chain links TRBV7-7 with TRBJ2-7, with D hard to call. Germline V CDR1 and CDR2: SSHAT, FNYEAQ (reference sequence). The CDR3 extends over 15 amino acids. Deletions cut 1 base from V and 2 bases from J, with 12 bases between. The CDR3 bases are TGTGCCAGCAGCTTAGATGTTTCAGGAACCTACGAGCAGTACTTC. Encoded protein: CASSLDVSGTYEQYF.

J is TRBJ2-5 and V is TRBV7-9; D possibly corresponds to TRBD2 (5 bases). Germline CDR1 and CDR2: SEHNR and FQNEAQ (reference sequence). This CDR3 has 14 amino acids. Trimming took 5 bases from V and 2 from J, leaving 12 bases between them. The CDR3, as DNA: TGTGCCAGCAGCCCGCGGACTGGACAAGAGACCCAGTACTTC. Its translation is CASSPRTGQETQYF. The full variable domain, rest sourced from reference TRBV7-9 and TRBJ2-5, is DTGVSQNPRHKITKRGQNVTFRCDPISEHNRLYWYRQTLGQGPEFLTYFQNEAQLEKSRLLSDRFSAERPKGSFSTLEIQRTEQGDSAMYLCASSPRTGQETQYFGPGTRLLVL.

The chain recombines TRBV6-5 with TRBJ1-1; D may be TRBD1 (5 bases). V lost 5 bases to trimming and J lost 5 bases, with 12 bases between them. Germline V gene data show CDR1 as MNHEY and CDR2 as SVGAGI. The CDR3 runs 13 residues. The CDR3 DNA is TGTGCCAGCAGTCCAGGGTGGGGGACTGAAGCTTTCTTT. It codes for CASSPGWGTEAFF.

V gene TRBV19 combines with J gene TRBJ1-1; the D gene is possibly TRBD1 (5 bases). The V end was cut by 6 bases, the J end by 1 base, with 9 bases between. The V gene's germline CDR1 is LNHDA and CDR2 SQIVND (reference sequence). The CDR3 loop spans 13 amino acids. The CDR3 sequence is CASRRQPNTEAFF. The CDR3 coding sequence is TGTGCCAGTAGGCGACAGCCGAACACTGAAGCTTTCTTT.

This clone has just a few counts. The rearrangement links TRBV4-2 to TRBJ2-7, with 9 bases fitting TRBD2. This CDR3 is 16 amino acids long. CDR1 is LGHNA and CDR2 is YNFKEQ in the germline V gene. Trimming took 1 base from V and 5 from J; bases not matched to a gene: 9. The chain's CDR3 is CASSQGSGSGGDEQYF. In nucleotides, the CDR3 is TGTGCCAGCAGCCAAGGGTCGGGTAGCGGGGGAGACGAGCAGTACTTC.

V is TRBV5-1 and J is TRBJ2-7; D might be TRBD1 or TRBD2, each matching 5 bases. Germline V gene sequence: CDR1 SGHRS, CDR2 YFSETQ. The CDR3 is 14 residues long. Deletions cut 6 bases from V and 4 bases from J, with 17 bases between. CDR3 nucleotides: TGCGCCAGCATTTCCGGGACGACGCCTTACGAGCAGTACTTC. Its translation is CASISGTTPYEQYF.